One and the same sample provided the 19 T cell receptor beta chains below, sequenced in a study of T cells expressing NK-cell markers. TCRdb re-called the 5' RACE reads; one entry per CDR3 protein, DNA not given. This listing includes about 460,000 distinct CDR3 sequences. The specimen sequenced was blood T cells: a sorted CD56 or NKG2C T cell subset, CD4+ or CD8+ T cells, or bulk PBMC T cells (not recorded which). The source is a woman between 45 and 60 years old in good health.

The chain couples TRBV7-7 to TRBJ2-1; TCRdb's D call of TRBD2 is untestable without DNA. The CDR3 is 16 residues long. CDR1 is SSHAT and CDR2 is FNYEAQ in the germline V gene (reference sequence). This CDR3 reads CASSLGGGTSYNEQFF.

The chain couples TRBV6-6 to TRBJ2-7; TCRdb's D call of TRBD1 is untestable without DNA. The CDR3 is 15 amino acids. Germline V gene lookup returns CDR1 MNHNY and CDR2 SVGAGI (reference sequence). This chain's CDR3 is CASSYLAGQAYEQYF.

This chain uses TRBV29-1 with TRBJ1-1; the D call from TCRdb, TRBD1, cannot be confirmed without DNA. Germline CDR1 is SQVTM and CDR2 is ANQGSEA. The CDR3 loop spans 18 amino acids. This CDR3 is CSALTESTRRPMNTEAFF.

The chain recombines TRBV2 with TRBJ1-5; TCRdb indicates TRBD1, and absent DNA this call remains unverified. The germline gives CDR1 SNHLY, CDR2 FYNNEI. This CDR3 is built from 17 residues. Here the CDR3 reads CASSGGQDNTSNQPQHF.

This chain joins TRBV6-2 or TRBV6-3 and TRBJ2-1. The germline V gene encodes CDR1 MNHEY and CDR2 SVGEGT. This CDR3 is built from 12 residues. CDR3 region: CASSQAINEQFF.

The V gene is TRBV29-1, the J gene TRBJ1-4. The CDR3 has 13 residues. Germline CDR1 and CDR2: SQVTM and ANQGSEA. The CDR3 sequence: CSVSREKNEKLFF. The full variable domain, its missing parts supplied by reference TRBV29-1 and TRBJ1-4, is SAVISQKPSRDICQRGTSLTIQCQVDSQVTMMFWYRQQPGQSLTLIATANQGSEATYESGFVIDKFPISRPNLTFSTLTVSNMSPEDSSIYLCSVSREKNEKLFFGSGTQLSVL.

This chain connects TRBV7-8 to TRBJ1-2; there is no DNA to check the TCRdb D call of TRBD1. Germline V CDR1 and CDR2: SGHVS, FQNEAQ. This CDR3 contains 15 residues. Here the CDR3 reads CASSLMGTGGRGYTF.

This chain joins TRBV27 and TRBJ1-1. Germline CDR1 and CDR2: MNHEY and SMNVEV (reference sequence). The CDR3 totals 16 residues. The CDR3 spells CASNEHGAGVDTEAFF.

The chain carries TRBV20-1 and TRBJ2-3; the D gene TCRdb calls, TRBD1, cannot be checked with no DNA. Germline loops: CDR1 DFQATT, CDR2 SNEGSKA (reference sequence). CDR3 length equals 14 residues. CDR3 sequence: CSAQPGGAADTQYF.

V is TRBV5-1 and J is TRBJ1-1. The CDR3 consists of 12 residues. Germline V gives CDR1 SGHRS, CDR2 YFSETQ. The chain's CDR3 is CASSLGGFEAFF.

This sequence joins TRBV6-5 and TRBJ1-2; no DNA is available, so the TRBD1 call from TCRdb remains unchecked. The CDR3 extends over 14 amino acids. Germline values: CDR1 MNHEY, CDR2 SVGAGI. CDR3 sequence reads: CASSYLPLFYGYTF.

This chain uses TRBV11-2 with TRBJ2-1; TCRdb designates TRBD2, a call that cannot be tested without DNA. CDR3 length equals 16 residues. Germline loops: CDR1 SGHAT, CDR2 FQNNGV. The CDR3 sequence is CASSPLTSGSMNEQFF.

The CDR3 loop reads CASSQKQGPPLGNTIYF. The chain combines TRBV14 with TRBJ1-3; TCRdb's D call, TRBD1, is unchecked because there is no DNA. In germline, CDR1 is SGHDN, CDR2 FVKESK. CDR3 length: 17 amino acids.

The J gene is TRBJ2-7, the V gene TRBV18; there is no DNA to check the TCRdb D call of TRBD2. CDR1 is KGHSH, CDR2 LQKENI, per germline. The CDR3 is 15 amino acids. The CDR3 sequence: CASTRLPGLAGEQYF.

This chain connects TRBV24-1 to TRBJ2-2; there is no DNA to check the TCRdb D call of TRBD1. This CDR3 contains 13 residues. CDR1 and CDR2 (germline): KGHDR, SFDVKD. The CDR3 loop is CATSPQGPGELFF.

The chain combines TRBV10-3 with TRBJ2-7; there is no DNA to check the TCRdb D call of TRBD2. The germline V gene has CDR1 ENHRY and CDR2 SYGVKD. The CDR3 sequence is 14 residues long. The CDR3 protein is CAISEGLAGGEKYF.

The chain uses TRBV12-3 or TRBV12-4 and TRBJ2-4; as DNA is missing, the TRBD2 call by TCRdb cannot be tested. CDR3 length equals 14 residues. CDR3 amino acids: CASSILAGTNIQYF.

V is TRBV13 and J is TRBJ2-7; TCRdb gives TRBD2 as the D gene, but with no DNA this cannot be confirmed. Germline V lookup: CDR1 PRHDT, CDR2 FYEKMQ (reference sequence). The CDR3 sequence is 17 residues long. The CDR3 here is CASSSGERLAGSHEQYF.

This chain connects TRBV18 to TRBJ2-7. This CDR3 spans 15 amino acids. Germline V gives CDR1 KGHSH, CDR2 LQKENI. CDR3 in amino acids: CASSGYEAGSYEQYF. The variable domain in full, completed from reference TRBV18 and TRBJ2-7, reads NAGVMQNPRHLVRRRGQEARLRCSPMKGHSHVYWYRQLPEEGLKFMVYLQKENIIDESGMPKERFSAEFPKEGPSILRIQQVVRGDSAAYFCASSGYEAGSYEQYFGPGTRLTVT.